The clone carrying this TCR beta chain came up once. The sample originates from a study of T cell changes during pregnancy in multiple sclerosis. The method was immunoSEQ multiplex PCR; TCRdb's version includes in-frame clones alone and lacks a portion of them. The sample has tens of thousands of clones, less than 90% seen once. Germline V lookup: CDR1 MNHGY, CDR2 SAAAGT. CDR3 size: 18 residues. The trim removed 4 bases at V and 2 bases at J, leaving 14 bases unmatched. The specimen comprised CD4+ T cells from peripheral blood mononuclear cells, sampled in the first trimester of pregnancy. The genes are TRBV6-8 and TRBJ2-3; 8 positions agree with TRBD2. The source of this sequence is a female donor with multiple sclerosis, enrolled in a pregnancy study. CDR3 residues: CASSSILAAFNVTDTQYF. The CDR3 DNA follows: TGTGCCAGCAGTTCGATACTAGCGGCCTTTAATGTCACAGATACGCAGTATTTT.